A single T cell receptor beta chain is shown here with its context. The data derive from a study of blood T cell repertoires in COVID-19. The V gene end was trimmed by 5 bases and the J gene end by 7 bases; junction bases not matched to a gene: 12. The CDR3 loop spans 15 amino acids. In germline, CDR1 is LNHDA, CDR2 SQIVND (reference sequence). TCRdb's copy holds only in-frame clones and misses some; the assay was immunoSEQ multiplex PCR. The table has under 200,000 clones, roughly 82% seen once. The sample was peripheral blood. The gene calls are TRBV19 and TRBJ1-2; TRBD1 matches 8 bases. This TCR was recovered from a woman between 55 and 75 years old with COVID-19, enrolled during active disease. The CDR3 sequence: CASSGSGQGGFGYTF. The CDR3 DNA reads TGTGCCAGTAGTGGGTCTGGACAGGGCGGTTTTGGCTACACCTTC.